This TCR beta chain emerged from a study of OX40 agonist ivuxolimab in advanced cancers. Concerning this clone itself: Its specificity is unknown.

Findings and limits, study-wide: Dose levels from 0.1 to 3.0 mg/kg saw CD4+ and CD8+ blood T cells expand clonally by week 6.

The germline V gene encodes CDR1 SGHNT and CDR2 YYREEE (reference sequence). The CDR3 extends over 12 amino acids. Trimming took off 4 bases at V and 8 bases at J, with 12 bases between the two ends. Assay: immunoSEQ multiplex PCR; the TCRdb copy retains only in-frame clones and omits some. The profile shows roughly 48,000 clones, about 87% of them singletons. The clonotype comes from an adult with an advanced solid tumor such as melanoma, head and neck, liver or kidney cancer. The sample here was CD4+ or CD8+ T cells sorted from blood, taken in a trial of the OX40 agonist ivuxolimab. This chain connects TRBV5-4 to TRBJ1-2; D is possibly TRBD1 (5 bases). The CDR3 spells CASSLAGWGYTF. In nucleotides, the CDR3 is TGTGCCAGCAGCCTAGCAGGGTGGGGCTACACCTTC.